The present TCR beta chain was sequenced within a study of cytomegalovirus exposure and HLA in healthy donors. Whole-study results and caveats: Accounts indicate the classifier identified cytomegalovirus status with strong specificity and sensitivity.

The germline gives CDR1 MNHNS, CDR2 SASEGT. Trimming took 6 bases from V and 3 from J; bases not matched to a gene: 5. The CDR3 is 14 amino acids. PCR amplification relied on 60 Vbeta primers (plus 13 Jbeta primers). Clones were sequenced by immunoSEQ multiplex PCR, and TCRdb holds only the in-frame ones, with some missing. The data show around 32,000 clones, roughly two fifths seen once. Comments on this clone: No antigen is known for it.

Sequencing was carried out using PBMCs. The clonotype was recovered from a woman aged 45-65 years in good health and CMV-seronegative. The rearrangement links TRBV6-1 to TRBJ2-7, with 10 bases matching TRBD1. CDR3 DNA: TGTGCCAGCAGGGGGACAGGGGATTACTACGAGCAGTACTTC. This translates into CASRGTGDYYEQYF.